This TCR beta chain was sequenced in a study of blood T cell repertoires in COVID-19. Categorization into cohorts depended on clinical history that participants reported. The trim removed 0 bases at V and 5 bases at J, leaving 0 bases unmatched. The germline CDR1 and CDR2 sequences are SEHNR and FQNEAQ (reference sequence). This CDR3 comprises 13 residues. Per the study methods: Scientists estimated how many nucleated cells there were by amplifying reference gene primers. Libraries were prepared by immunoSEQ multiplex PCR; TCRdb keeps only in-frame clonotypes and omits some of them. V, J and clone size derive from that table, while D and trimming were established from the DNA sequence. Altogether 350,000 to 400,000 clones are present, just over 90% being singletons, with the ten largest covering roughly 0.9%. Regarding this clone: At the DNA level, this CDR3 is encoded by other sequences in the same sample as well.

The sequence was obtained from a woman in her thirties or forties who had been exposed to COVID-19. V usage is TRBV7-9 and J usage is TRBJ2-5; 7 bases align to TRBD2. The sample was PBMCs or T cells enriched from blood (not recorded which). Here the CDR3 reads CASSLAGGETQYF. The CDR3 bases are TGTGCCAGCAGCTTAGCGGGGGGGGAGACCCAGTACTTC.